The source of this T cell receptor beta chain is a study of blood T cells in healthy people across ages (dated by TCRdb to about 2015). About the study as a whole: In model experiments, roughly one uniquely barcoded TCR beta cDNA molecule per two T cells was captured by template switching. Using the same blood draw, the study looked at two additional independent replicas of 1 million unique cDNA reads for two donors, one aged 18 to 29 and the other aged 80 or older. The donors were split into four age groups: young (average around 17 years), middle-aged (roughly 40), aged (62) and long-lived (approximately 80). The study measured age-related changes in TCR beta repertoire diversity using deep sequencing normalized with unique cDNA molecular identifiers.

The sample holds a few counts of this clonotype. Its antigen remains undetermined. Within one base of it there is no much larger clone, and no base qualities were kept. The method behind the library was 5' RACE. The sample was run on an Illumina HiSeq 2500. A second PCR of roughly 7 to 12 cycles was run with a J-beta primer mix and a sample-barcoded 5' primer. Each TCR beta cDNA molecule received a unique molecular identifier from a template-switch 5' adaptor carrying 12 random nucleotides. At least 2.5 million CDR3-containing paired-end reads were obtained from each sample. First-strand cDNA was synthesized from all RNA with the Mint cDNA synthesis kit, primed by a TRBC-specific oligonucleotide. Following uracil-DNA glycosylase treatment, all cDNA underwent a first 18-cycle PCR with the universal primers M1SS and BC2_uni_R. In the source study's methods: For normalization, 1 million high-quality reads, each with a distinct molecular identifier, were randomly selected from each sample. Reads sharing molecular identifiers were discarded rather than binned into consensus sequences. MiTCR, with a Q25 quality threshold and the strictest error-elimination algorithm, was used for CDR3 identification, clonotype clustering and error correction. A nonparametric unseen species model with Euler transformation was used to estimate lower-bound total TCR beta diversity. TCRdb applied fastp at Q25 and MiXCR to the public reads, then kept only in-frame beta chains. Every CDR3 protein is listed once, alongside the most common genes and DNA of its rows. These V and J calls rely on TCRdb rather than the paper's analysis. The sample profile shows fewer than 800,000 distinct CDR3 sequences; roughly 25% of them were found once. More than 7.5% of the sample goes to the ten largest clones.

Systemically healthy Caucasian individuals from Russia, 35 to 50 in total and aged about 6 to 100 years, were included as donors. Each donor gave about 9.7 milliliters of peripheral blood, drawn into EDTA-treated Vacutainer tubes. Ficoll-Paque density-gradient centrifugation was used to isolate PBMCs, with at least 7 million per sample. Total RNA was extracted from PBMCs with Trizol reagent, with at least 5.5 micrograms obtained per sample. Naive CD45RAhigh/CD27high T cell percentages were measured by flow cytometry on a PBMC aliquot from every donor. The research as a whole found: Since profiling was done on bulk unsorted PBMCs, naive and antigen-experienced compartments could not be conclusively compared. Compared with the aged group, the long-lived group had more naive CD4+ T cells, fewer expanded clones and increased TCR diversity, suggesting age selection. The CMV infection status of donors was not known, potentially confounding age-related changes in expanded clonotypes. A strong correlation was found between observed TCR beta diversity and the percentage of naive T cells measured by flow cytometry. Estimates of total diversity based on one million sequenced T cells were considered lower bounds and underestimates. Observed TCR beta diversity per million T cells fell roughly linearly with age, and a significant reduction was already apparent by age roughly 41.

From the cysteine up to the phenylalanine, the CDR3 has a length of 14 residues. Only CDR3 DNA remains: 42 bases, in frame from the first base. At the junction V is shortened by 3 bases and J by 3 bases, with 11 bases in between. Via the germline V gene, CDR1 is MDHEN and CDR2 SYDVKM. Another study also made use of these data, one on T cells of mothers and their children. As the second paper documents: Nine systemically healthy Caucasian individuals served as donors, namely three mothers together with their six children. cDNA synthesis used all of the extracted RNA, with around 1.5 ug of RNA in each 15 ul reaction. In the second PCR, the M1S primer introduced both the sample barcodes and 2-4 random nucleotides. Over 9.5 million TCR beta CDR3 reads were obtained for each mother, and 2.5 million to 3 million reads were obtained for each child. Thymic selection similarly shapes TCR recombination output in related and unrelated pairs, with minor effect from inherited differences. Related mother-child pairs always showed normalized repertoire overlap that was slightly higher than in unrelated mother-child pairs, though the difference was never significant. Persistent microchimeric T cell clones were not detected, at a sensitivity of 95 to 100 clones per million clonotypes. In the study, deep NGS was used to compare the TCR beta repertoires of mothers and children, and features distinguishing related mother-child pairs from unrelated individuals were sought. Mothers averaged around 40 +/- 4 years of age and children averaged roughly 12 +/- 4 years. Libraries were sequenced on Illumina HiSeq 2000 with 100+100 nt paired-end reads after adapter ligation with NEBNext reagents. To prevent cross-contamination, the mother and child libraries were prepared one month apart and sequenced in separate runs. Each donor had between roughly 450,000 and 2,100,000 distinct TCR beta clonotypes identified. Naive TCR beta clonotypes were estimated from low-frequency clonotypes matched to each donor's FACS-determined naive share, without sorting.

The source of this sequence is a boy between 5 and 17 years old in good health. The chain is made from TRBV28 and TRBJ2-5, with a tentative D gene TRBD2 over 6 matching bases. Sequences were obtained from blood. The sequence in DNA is TGTGCCAGCAGTTTTCCGGTAGCGGAAGAGACCCAGTACTTC. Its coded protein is CASSFPVAEETQYF.